This is a list of T cell receptor beta chains from one sample in a study of blood T cell repertoires in COVID-19. The data were produced by immunoSEQ multiplex PCR, yet TCRdb's version contains in-frame clones alone and is incomplete. The sample lists about 76,000 clones; 80% were seen once. Sequenced sample: peripheral blood. These TCRs come from a human donor in a cohort sampled during active COVID-19. Each CDR3 is given with its conserved first and last residue. The D gene is left open where the match is weak. The size entry is marked missing in some rows and otherwise reads once, few, many or a size class.

J: TRBJ1-2; V: TRBV6-2/TRBV6-3; size: few; D: NA; DNA: TGTGCCAGCAGTTATAGCGGCGATGGCTACACCTTC; CDR3: CASSYSGDGYTF
J: TRBJ2-1; V: TRBV28; size: once; D: TRBD2; DNA: TGTGCCAGCAGCGAACCGGGACTAGCGATCAACAATGAGCAGTTCTTC; CDR3: CASSEPGLAINNEQFF
J: TRBJ1-3; V: TRBV28; size: few; D: TRBD1; DNA: TGTGCCAGCAGTTTAGGTACAGGGGGCTCTGGAAACACCATATATTTT; CDR3: CASSLGTGGSGNTIYF
J: TRBJ1-5; V: TRBV27; size: NA; D: TRBD1; DNA: TGTGCCAGCACTCCTAGGGGGACAGGGCCATATAGCAATCAGCCCCAGCATTTT; CDR3: CASTPRGTGPYSNQPQHF
J: TRBJ2-5; V: TRBV7-3; size: NA; D: TRBD1; DNA: TGTGCCAGCAGCTTAGTAGGGGGCTCGGAGACCCAGTACTTC; CDR3: CASSLVGGSETQYF
J: TRBJ2-7; V: TRBV6-2/TRBV6-3; size: NA; D: TRBD2; DNA: TGTGCCAGCAGTGGCGGGGGTCGGTCCTACGAGCAGTACTTC; CDR3: CASSGGGRSYEQYF
J: TRBJ1-3; V: TRBV9; size: NA; D: TRBD1; DNA: TGTGCCAGCAGCGGTTCCGACAGGGCTGGAAACACCATATATTTT; CDR3: CASSGSDRAGNTIYF
J: TRBJ2-3; V: TRBV6-6; size: NA; D: TRBD1; DNA: TGTGCCAGCTCCTCCCCCGACAGGGGTCATTATACGCAGTATTTT; CDR3: CASSSPDRGHYTQYF
J: TRBJ1-2; V: TRBV7-9; size: medium-sized; D: NA; DNA: TGTGCCAGCAGTACCCGGGAGGGATACACCTTC; CDR3: CASSTREGYTF
J: TRBJ2-2; V: TRBV27; size: NA; D: NA; DNA: TGTGCCAGCAGTTTACCAGTGGGCAGCCGAATGGGCGGGGAGCTGTTTTTT; CDR3: CASSLPVGSRMGGELFF
J: TRBJ1-1; V: TRBV4-1; size: NA; D: NA; DNA: TGCGCCAGCAGCCAAGGCTGGGGGGGGAACACTGAAGCTTTCTTT; CDR3: CASSQGWGGNTEAFF
J: TRBJ2-1; V: TRBV7-2; size: NA; D: NA; DNA: TGTGCCAGCAGCTTATACGGCAGGGACAATGAGCAGTTCTTC; CDR3: CASSLYGRDNEQFF
J: TRBJ2-7; V: TRBV5-3; size: once; D: TRBD1; DNA: TGTGCCAGAAGTACACTGGGACAGGTAAACGAGCAGTACTTC; CDR3: CARSTLGQVNEQYF
J: TRBJ2-5; V: TRBV19; size: NA; D: TRBD2; DNA: TGTGCCAGTAGTAGGAGCGGGGGGGGACCTCAAGAGACCCAGTACTTC; CDR3: CASSRSGGGPQETQYF
J: TRBJ2-3; V: TRBV19; size: once; D: NA; DNA: TGTGCCAGTAGTGGGGACGACCGTGGGGGCTTCACAGATACGCAGTATTTT; CDR3: CASSGDDRGGFTDTQYF
J: TRBJ1-2; V: TRBV18; size: NA; D: NA; DNA: TGTGCCAGCTCATCCCTAGGGGGGGATGGTGGCTACACCTTC; CDR3: CASSSLGGDGGYTF
J: TRBJ2-1; V: TRBV11-3; size: NA; D: NA; DNA: TGTGCCAGCAGCTTGGATAGCGGCCACAATGAGCAGTTCTTC; CDR3: CASSLDSGHNEQFF
J: TRBJ2-1; V: TRBV4-2; size: NA; D: NA; DNA: TGTGCCAGCAGCCAAGATGTGGTCGGACAGCGCTCCTACAATGAGCAGTTCTTC; CDR3: CASSQDVVGQRSYNEQFF
J: TRBJ2-2; V: TRBV6-5; size: NA; D: NA; DNA: TGTGCCAGCATGGCGCAGGGTCCCGGGGAGCTGTTTTTT; CDR3: CASMAQGPGELFF
J: TRBJ2-1; V: TRBV19; size: few; D: NA; DNA: TGTGCCAGCAAAAGATTGGGGACAAACTACAATGAGCAGTTCTTC; CDR3: CASKRLGTNYNEQFF
J: TRBJ1-1; V: TRBV10-2; size: NA; D: TRBD1; DNA: TGCGCCAGCACCCCAAGGACAGGAGAAGCTTTCTTT; CDR3: CASTPRTGEAFF
J: TRBJ2-2; V: TRBV6-5; size: NA; D: TRBD1; DNA: TGTGCCAGCAGTTACCAGACAGGGCGGGCCGGGGAGCTGTTTTTT; CDR3: CASSYQTGRAGELFF
J: TRBJ1-6; V: TRBV5-4; size: NA; D: NA; DNA: TGTGCCAGCAGACTGGAGGAGAATTCACCCCTCCACTTT; CDR3: CASRLEENSPLHF
J: TRBJ2-7; V: TRBV6-5; size: once; D: NA; DNA: TGTGCCACCACCGGGCGCCTAGCTAGCTCCTACGAGCAGTACTTC; CDR3: CATTGRLASSYEQYF
J: TRBJ2-7; V: TRBV4-3; size: NA; D: NA; DNA: TGCGCCAGCAGCCAAGATTCGCGATCTAAAGAGCAGTACTTC; CDR3: CASSQDSRSKEQYF
J: TRBJ1-5; V: TRBV6-5; size: NA; D: TRBD1; DNA: TGTGCCAGCAGGGTAGTACAGGGGGCCGATCAGCCCCAGCATTTT; CDR3: CASRVVQGADQPQHF
J: TRBJ1-1; V: TRBV18; size: NA; D: TRBD1; DNA: TGTGCCAGCTCTTCTCAGACAGGGCACACTGAAGCTTTCTTT; CDR3: CASSSQTGHTEAFF